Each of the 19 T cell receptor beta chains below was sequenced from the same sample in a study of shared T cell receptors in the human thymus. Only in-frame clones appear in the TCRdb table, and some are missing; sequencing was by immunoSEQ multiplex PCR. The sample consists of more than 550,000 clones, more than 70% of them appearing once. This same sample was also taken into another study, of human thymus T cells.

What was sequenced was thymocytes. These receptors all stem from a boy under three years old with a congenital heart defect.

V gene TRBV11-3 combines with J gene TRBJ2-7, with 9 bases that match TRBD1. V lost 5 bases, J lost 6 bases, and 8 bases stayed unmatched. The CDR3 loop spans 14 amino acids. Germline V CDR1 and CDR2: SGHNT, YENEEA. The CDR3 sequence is CASSLPNRGLEQYF. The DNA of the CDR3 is TGTGCCAGCAGCCTTCCTAACAGGGGGCTCGAGCAGTACTTC.

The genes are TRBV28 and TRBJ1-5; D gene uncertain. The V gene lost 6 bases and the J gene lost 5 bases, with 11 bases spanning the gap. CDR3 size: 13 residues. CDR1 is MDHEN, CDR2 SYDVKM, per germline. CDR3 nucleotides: TGTGCCAGCAGGGAACAGCCTCATCAGCCCCAGCATTTT. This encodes CASREQPHQPQHF. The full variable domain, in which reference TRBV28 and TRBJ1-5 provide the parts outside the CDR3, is DVKVTQSSRYLVKRTGEKVFLECVQDMDHENMFWYRQDPGLGLRLIYFSYDVKMKEKGDIPEGYSVSREKKERFSLILESASTNQTSMYLCASREQPHQPQHFGDGTRLSIL.

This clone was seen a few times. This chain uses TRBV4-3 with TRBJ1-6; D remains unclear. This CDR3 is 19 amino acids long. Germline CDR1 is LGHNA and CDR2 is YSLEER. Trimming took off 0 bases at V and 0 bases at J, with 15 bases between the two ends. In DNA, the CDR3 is TGCGCCAGCAGCCAAGAACGGGCCCCTACTAGCTCCTATAATTCACCCCTCCACTTT. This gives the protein CASSQERAPTSSYNSPLHF.

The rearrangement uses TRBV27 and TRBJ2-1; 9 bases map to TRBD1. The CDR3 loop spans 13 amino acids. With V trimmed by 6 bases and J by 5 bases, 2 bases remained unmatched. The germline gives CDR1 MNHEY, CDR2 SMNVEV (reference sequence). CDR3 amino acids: CASRGQGDNEQFF. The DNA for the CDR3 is TGTGCCAGCAGGGGACAGGGAGACAATGAGCAGTTCTTC.

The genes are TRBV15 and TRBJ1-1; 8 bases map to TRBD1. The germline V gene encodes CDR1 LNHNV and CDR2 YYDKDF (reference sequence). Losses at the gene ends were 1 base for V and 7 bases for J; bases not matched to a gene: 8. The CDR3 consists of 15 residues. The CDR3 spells CATSRVHQGANEAFF. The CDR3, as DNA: TGTGCCACCAGCAGAGTACACCAGGGGGCTAATGAAGCTTTCTTT.

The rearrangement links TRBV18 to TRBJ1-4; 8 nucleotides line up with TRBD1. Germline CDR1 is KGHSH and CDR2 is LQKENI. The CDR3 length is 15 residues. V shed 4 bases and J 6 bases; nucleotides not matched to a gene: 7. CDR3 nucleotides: TGTGCCAGCTCACGGATGGACAGGGTTCATGAAAAACTGTTTTTT. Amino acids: CASSRMDRVHEKLFF.

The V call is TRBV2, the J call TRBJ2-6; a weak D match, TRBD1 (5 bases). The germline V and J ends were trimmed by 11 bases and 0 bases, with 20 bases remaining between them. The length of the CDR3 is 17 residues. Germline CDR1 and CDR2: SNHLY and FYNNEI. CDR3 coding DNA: TGTGCCGGACACTCACAAACTCACGGCTCTGGGGCCAACGTCCTGACTTTC. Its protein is CAGHSQTHGSGANVLTF.

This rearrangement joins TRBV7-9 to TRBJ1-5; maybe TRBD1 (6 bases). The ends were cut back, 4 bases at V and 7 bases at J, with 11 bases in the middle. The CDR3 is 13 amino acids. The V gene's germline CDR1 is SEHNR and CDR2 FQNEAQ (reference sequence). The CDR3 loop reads CASSSGDKQPQHF. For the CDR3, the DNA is TGTGCCAGCAGCTCAGGGGACAAACAGCCCCAGCATTTT.

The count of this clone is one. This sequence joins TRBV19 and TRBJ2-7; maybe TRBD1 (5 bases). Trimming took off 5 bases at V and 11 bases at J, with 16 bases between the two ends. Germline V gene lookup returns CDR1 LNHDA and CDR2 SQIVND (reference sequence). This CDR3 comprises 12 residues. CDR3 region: CASSWAGSDKYF. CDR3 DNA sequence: TGTGCCAGTAGTTGGGCAGGCTCGGACAAGTACTTC.

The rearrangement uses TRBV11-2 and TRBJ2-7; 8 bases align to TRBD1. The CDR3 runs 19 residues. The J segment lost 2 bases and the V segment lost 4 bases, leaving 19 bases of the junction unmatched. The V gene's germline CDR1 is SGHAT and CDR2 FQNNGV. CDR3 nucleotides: TGTGCCAGCAGCTACGACGGTCCTGACAGGGGCTATATCGCCTACGAGCAGTACTTC. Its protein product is CASSYDGPDRGYIAYEQYF.

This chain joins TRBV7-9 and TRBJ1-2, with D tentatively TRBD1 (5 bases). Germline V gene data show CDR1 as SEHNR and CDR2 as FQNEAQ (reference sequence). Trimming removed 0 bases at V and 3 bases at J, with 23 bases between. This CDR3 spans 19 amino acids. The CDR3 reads CASSLARFRGAEFYYGYTF. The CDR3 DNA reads TGTGCCAGCAGCTTAGCGAGGTTCCGTGGGGCGGAATTTTACTATGGCTACACCTTC.

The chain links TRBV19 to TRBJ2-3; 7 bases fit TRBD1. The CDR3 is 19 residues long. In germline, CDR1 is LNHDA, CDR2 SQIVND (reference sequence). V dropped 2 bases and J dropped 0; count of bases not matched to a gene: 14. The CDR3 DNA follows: TGTGCCAGTAGTATAAGGGGGCGTGGTAGCGCTACTAGCACAGATACGCAGTATTTT. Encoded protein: CASSIRGRGSATSTDTQYF.

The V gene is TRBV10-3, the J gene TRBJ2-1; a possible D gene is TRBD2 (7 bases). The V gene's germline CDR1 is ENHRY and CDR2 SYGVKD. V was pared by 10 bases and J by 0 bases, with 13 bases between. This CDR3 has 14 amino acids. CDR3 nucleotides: TGTGCCACGAGGGGGGGAAGCTCCTACAATGAGCAGTTCTTC. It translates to CATRGGSSYNEQFF.

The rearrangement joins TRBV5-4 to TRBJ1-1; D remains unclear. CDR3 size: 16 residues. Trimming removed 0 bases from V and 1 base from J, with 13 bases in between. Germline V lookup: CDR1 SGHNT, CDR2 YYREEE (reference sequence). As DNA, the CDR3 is TGTGCCAGCAGCTTGGAAGAGGGAGGAGAGAACACTGAAGCTTTCTTT. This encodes CASSLEEGGENTEAFF. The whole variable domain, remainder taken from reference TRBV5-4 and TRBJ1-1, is ETGVTQSPTHLIKTRGQQVTLRCSSQSGHNTVSWYQQALGQGPQFIFQYYREEENGRGNFPPRFSGLQFPNYSSELNVNALELDDSALYLCASSLEEGGENTEAFFGQGTRLTVV.

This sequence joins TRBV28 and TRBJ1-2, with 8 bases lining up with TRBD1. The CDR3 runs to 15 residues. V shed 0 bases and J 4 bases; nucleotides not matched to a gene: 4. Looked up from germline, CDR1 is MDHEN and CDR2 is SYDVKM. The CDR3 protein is CASSLWGQEGYGYTF. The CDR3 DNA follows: TGTGCCAGCAGTTTATGGGGACAGGAGGGCTATGGCTACACCTTC.

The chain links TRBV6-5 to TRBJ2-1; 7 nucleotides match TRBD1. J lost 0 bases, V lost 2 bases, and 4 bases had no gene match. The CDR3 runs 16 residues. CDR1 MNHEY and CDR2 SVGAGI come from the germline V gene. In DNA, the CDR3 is TGTGCCAGCAGTTACGGGGACAGAAGCTCCTACAATGAGCAGTTCTTC. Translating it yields CASSYGDRSSYNEQFF.

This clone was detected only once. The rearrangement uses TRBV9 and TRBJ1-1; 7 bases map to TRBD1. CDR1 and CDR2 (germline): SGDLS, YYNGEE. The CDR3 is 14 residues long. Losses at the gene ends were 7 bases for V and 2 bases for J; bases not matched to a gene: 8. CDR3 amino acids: CASGQGGANTEAFF. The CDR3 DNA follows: TGTGCCAGCGGCCAGGGGGGAGCCAACACTGAAGCTTTCTTT.

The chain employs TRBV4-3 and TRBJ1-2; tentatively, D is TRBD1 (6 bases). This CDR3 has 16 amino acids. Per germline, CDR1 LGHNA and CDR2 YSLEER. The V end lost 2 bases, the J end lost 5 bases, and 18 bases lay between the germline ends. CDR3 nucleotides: TGCGCCAGCAGCCAACACAGGGAAGAGGGTGGTTATGGCTACACCTTC. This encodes CASSQHREEGGYGYTF.

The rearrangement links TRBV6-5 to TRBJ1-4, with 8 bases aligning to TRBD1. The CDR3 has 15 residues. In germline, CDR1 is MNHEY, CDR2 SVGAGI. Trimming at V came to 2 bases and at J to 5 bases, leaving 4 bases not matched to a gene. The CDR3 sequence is CASSYRQGINEKLFF. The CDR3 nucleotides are TGTGCCAGCAGTTACAGACAGGGGATAAATGAAAAACTGTTTTTT.